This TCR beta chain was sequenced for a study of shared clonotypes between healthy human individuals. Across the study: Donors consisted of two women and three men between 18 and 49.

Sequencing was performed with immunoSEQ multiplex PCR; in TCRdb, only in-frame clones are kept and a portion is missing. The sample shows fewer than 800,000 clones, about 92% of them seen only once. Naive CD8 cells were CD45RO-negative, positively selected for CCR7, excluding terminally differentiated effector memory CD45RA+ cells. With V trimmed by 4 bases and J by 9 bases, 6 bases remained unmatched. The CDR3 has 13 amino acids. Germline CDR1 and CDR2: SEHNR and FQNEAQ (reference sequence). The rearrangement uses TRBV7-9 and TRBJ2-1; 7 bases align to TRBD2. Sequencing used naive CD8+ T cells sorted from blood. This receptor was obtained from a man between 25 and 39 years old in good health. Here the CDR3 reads CASSSRDYGEQFF. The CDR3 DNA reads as TGTGCCAGCAGCTCGCGGGACTACGGTGAGCAGTTCTTC.